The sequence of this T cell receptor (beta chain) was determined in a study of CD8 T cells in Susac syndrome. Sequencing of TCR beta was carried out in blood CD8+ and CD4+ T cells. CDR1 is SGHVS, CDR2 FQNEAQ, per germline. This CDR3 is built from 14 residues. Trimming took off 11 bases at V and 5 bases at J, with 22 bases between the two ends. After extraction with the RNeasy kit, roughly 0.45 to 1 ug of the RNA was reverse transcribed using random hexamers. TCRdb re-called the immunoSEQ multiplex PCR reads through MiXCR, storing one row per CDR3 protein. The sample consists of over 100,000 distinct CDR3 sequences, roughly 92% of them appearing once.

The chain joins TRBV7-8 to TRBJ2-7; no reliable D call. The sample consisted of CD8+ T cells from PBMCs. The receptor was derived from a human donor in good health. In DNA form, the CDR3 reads TGTGCCGGCGCCAGAGGCGGCCAACCCCACGAGCAGTACTTC. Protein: CAGARGGQPHEQYF.